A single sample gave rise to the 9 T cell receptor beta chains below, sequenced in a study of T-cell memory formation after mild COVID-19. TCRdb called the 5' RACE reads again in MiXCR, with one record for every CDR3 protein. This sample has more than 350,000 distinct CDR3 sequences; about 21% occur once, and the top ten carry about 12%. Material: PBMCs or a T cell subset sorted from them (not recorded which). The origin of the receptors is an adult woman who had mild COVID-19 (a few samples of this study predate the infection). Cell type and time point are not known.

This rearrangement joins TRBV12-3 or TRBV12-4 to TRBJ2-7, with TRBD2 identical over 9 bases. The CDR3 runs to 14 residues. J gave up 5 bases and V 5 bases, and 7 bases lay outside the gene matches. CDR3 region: CASSPYSGSHEQYF. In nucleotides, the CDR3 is TGTGCCAGCAGTCCCTATAGCGGGAGCCACGAGCAGTACTTC.

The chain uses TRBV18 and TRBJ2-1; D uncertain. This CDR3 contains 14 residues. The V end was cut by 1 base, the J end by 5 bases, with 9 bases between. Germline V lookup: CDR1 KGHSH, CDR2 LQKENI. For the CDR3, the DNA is TGTGCCAGCTCACCACGGGTTTTGGACAATGAGCAGTTCTTC. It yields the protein CASSPRVLDNEQFF. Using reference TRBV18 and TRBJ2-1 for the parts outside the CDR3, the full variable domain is NAGVMQNPRHLVRRRGQEARLRCSPMKGHSHVYWYRQLPEEGLKFMVYLQKENIIDESGMPKERFSAEFPKEGPSILRIQQVVRGDSAAYFCASSPRVLDNEQFFGPGTRLTVL.

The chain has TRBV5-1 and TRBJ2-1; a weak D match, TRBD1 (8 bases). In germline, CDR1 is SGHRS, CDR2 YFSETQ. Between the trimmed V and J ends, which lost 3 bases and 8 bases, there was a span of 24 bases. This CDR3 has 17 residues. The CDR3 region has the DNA TGCGCCAGCAGCTCTGGACAGGGTCGGCGGGGGTTGTATGAGCAGTTCTTC. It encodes CASSSGQGRRGLYEQFF. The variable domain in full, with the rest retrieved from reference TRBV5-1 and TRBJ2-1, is KAGVTQTPRYLIKTRGQQVTLSCSPISGHRSVSWYQQTPGQGLQFLFEYFSETQRNKGNFPGRFSGRQFSNSRSEMNVSTLELGDSALYLCASSSGQGRRGLYEQFFGPGTRLTVL.

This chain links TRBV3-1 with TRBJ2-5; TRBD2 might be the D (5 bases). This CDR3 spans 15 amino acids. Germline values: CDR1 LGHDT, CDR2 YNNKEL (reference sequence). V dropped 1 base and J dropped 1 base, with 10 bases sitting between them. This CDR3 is CASSQGFGVQETQYF. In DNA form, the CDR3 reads TGTGCCAGCAGCCAAGGTTTCGGGGTCCAAGAGACCCAGTACTTC.

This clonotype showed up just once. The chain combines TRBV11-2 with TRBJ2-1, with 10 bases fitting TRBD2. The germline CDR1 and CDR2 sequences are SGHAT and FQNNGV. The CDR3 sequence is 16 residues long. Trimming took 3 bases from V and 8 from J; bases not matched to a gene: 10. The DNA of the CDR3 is TGTGCCAGCAGCTTTACGCTAGCGGGAGCATGGGATGAGCAGTTCTTC. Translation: CASSFTLAGAWDEQFF.

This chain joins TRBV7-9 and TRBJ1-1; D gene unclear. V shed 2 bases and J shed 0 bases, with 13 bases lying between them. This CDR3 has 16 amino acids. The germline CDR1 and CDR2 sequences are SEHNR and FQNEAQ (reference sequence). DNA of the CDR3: TGTGCCAGCAGCTTATCCGGCTCCATAATGAACACTGAAGCTTTCTTT. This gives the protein CASSLSGSIMNTEAFF. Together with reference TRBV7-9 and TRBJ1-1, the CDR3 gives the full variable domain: DTGVSQNPRHKITKRGQNVTFRCDPISEHNRLYWYRQTLGQGPEFLTYFQNEAQLEKSRLLSDRFSAERPKGSFSTLEIQRTEQGDSAMYLCASSLSGSIMNTEAFFGQGTRLTVV.

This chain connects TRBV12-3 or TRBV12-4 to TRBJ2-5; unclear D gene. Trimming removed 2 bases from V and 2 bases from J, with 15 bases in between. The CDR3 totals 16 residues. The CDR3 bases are TGTGCCAGCAGTTTATCCCCCCTAGTGGGGCAAGAGACCCAGTACTTC. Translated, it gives CASSLSPLVGQETQYF.

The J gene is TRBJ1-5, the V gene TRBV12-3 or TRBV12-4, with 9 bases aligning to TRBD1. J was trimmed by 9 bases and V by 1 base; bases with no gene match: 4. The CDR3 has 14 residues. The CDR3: CASSLGTGVPPQHF. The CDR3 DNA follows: TGTGCCAGCAGTTTAGGGACAGGGGTTCCGCCCCAGCATTTT.

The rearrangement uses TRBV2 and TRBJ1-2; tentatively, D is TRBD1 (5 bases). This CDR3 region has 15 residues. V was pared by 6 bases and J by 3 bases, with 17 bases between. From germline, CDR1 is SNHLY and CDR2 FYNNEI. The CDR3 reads CASSGPRSRDYGYTF. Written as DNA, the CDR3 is TGTGCCAGCAGCGGCCCCCGATCCAGGGACTATGGCTACACCTTC.